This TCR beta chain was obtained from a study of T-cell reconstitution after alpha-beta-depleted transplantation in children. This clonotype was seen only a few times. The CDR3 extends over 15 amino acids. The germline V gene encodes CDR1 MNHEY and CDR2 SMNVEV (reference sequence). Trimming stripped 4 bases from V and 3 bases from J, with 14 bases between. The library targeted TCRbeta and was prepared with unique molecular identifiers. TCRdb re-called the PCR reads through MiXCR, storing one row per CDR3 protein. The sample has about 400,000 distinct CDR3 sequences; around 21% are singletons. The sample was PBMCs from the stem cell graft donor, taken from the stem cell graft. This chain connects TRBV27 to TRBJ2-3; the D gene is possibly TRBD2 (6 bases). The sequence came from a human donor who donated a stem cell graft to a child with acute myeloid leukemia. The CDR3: CASSWSRRGTDTQYF. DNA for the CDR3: TGTGCCAGCAGTTGGTCGCGGAGGGGAACAGATACGCAGTATTTT.